Sequencing of this T cell receptor beta chain was carried out in a study of shared clonotypes between healthy human individuals. The overall study: Three CD4 naive, three CD4 memory, two CD8 naive and one CD8 memory plate were used per donor. General study points: Naive subsets typically showed greater estimated richness than memory subsets.

Source study methods: Owing to the provision of junction-only sequences devoid of quality scores by immunoSEQ, filtering differed. Produced via immunoSEQ multiplex PCR; TCRdb's table is partial and in-frame only. Clonal size and the V and J genes are those of that table, whereas D and trimming came from the DNA. The profile shows 2 million to 2.5 million clones, approximately 94% of them singletons. Naive CD8 cells, CD45RO-negative and positively selected for CCR7, excluded terminally differentiated effector memory CD45RA+ cells. About this clone itself: What it binds is not known.

Per the germline V gene, CDR1 is MNHEY and CDR2 is SMNVEV (reference sequence). The CDR3 loop spans 14 amino acids. V lost 7 bases, J lost 1 base, and 13 bases lay in between. The chain carries TRBV27 and TRBJ1-1; no definite D call. This receptor was obtained from a man aged 18 to 35 in good health. Some clones in this sample may be carry-over from other donors' samples. The sample was naive CD8+ T cells from PBMCs. This chain's CDR3 is CASKFRSWNTEAFF. The CDR3 region has the DNA TGTGCCAGCAAGTTTAGGAGCTGGAACACTGAAGCTTTCTTT.